Shown below are 20 T cell receptor beta chains from a single sample sequenced in a study of human T cells and chemical hapten exposure. Described time point: patch test 2, 6 weeks after DPC sensitization. Described treatment: therapeutic diphenylcyclopropenone sensitization with weekly scalp DPC. From the RACE reads, TCRdb called clonotypes with MiXCR, one entry per CDR3 protein. The sample includes a few hundred thousand distinct CDR3 sequences, about 6.9% of them seen just once. Sample: whole blood, taken in connection with sensitization to the hapten diphenylcyclopropenone (DPC). The source of these receptors is a young woman with alopecia areata. Some clones in this sample may be carry-over from other donors' samples.

This clonotype came up many times. The V and J genes are TRBV11-2 and TRBJ2-1; perhaps TRBD2 as D (6 bases). The CDR3 totals 18 residues. V was cut by 0 bases and J by 0 bases, with 15 bases left in between. Germline values: CDR1 SGHAT, CDR2 FQNNGV. Written as DNA, the CDR3 is TGTGCCAGCAGCTTAGAAGCGAGTAGCGGCAGCTCCTACAATGAGCAGTTCTTC. It specifies CASSLEASSGSSYNEQFF.

This clonotype showed up many times. The gene calls are TRBV7-6 and TRBJ2-5, with no clear D. Germline V lookup: CDR1 SGHVS, CDR2 FNYEAQ. The CDR3 sequence is 15 residues long. Trimming took off 1 base at V and 1 base at J, with 10 bases between the two ends. CDR3 residues: CASSLVFGLQETQYF. CDR3 sequence (DNA): TGTGCCAGCAGCTTAGTATTTGGGCTCCAAGAGACCCAGTACTTC.

This clonotype occurred a few times. This CDR3 is CATSETRGTKRTGELFF. The CDR3 DNA sequence: TGTGCCACCAGTGAAACCCGCGGGACTAAGCGCACCGGGGAGCTGTTTTTT. The V and J genes are TRBV24-1 and TRBJ2-2; 7 bases map to TRBD2. CDR3 length: 17 amino acids. The germline gives CDR1 KGHDR, CDR2 SFDVKD. Trimming removed 4 bases from V and 4 bases from J; junction bases left unmatched: 11.

This clonotype was observed many times. The genes are TRBV12-3 or TRBV12-4 and TRBJ2-3, with 8 bases identical to TRBD1. V lost 5 bases to trimming and J lost 4 bases; unmatched junction nucleotides: 2. The CDR3 extends over 13 amino acids. CDR3 sequence reads: CASSRQGPDTQYF. The CDR3 nucleotides read TGTGCCAGCAGTCGACAGGGGCCAGATACGCAGTATTTT.

This clonotype showed up just a few times. The J gene is TRBJ2-5, the V gene TRBV7-4; D is possibly TRBD2 (5 bases). Trimming stripped 5 bases from V and 2 bases from J, with 24 bases between. This CDR3 region has 18 residues. CDR1 is SGHVT, CDR2 SQSDAQ, per germline. For the CDR3, the DNA is TGTGCCAGCAGCCCCTACAGAGAGCGGAATAACCTTCAAGAGACCCAGTACTTC. This sequence encodes CASSPYRERNNLQETQYF.

This chain links TRBV10-3 with TRBJ2-7; D may match TRBD1 or TRBD2 (5 bases each). Germline V lookup: CDR1 ENHRY, CDR2 SYGVKD. The CDR3 runs 13 residues. Trimming pared 8 bases from V and 2 bases from J, leaving 13 bases between. CDR3 DNA sequence: TGTGCCATCCTCAGGGACGGGACCTACGAGCAGTACTTC. This gives the protein CAILRDGTYEQYF.

This clonotype has just a few counts. The V and J genes are TRBV6-2 or TRBV6-3 and TRBJ2-1; 13 nucleotides agree with TRBD2. From germline, CDR1 is MNHEY and CDR2 SVGEGT. V shed 2 bases, J shed 0 bases, and the junction held 7 bases outside the gene matches. The CDR3 is 19 amino acids. The CDR3 sequence is CASSYTEGLAGHSYNEQFF. The CDR3 DNA reads as TGTGCCAGCAGTTACACCGAGGGACTAGCGGGGCACTCCTACAATGAGCAGTTCTTC.

V and J are TRBV10-3 and TRBJ2-6, with 9 bases aligning to TRBD1. Per the germline V gene, CDR1 is ENHRY and CDR2 is SYGVKD. The CDR3 length is 20 residues. Trimming removed 3 bases from V and 0 bases from J; junction bases left unmatched: 12. Here the CDR3 reads CAISDGSVQGADSGANVLTF. The CDR3 DNA is TGTGCCATCAGTGATGGATCAGTACAGGGGGCCGACTCTGGGGCCAACGTCCTGACTTTC.

This clonotype was found many times. The rearrangement uses TRBV3-1 and TRBJ1-1, with D tentatively TRBD1 (5 bases). CDR1 and CDR2 (germline): LGHDT, YNNKEL (reference sequence). With 4 bases removed from V and 4 bases from J, the gap between germline ends came to 13 bases. This CDR3 spans 14 amino acids. CDR3 in DNA: TGTGCCAGCAGCCCCTCCGAGGGGAGCACTGAAGCTTTCTTT. It specifies CASSPSEGSTEAFF. Full variable domain (outside the CDR3, taken from reference TRBV3-1 and TRBJ1-1): DTAVSQTPKYLVTQMGNDKSIKCEQNLGHDTMYWYKQDSKKFLKIMFSYNNKELIINETVPNRFSPKSPDKAHLNLHINSLELGDSAVYFCASSPSEGSTEAFFGQGTRLTVV.

This clonotype was seen a few times. The chain employs TRBV24-1 and TRBJ2-7; the match to TRBD2 covers 7 bases. Unmatched junction bases numbered 10, after V lost 3 bases and J lost 9 bases. Germline V CDR1 and CDR2: KGHDR, SFDVKD. The CDR3 has 14 amino acids. The chain's CDR3 is CATSDPRREAGQYF. In nucleotides, the CDR3 is TGTGCCACCAGTGATCCCCGACGGGAGGCCGGGCAGTACTTC.

This clonotype was counted many times. The chain has TRBV4-3 and TRBJ1-1; D is unclear. The V and J ends lost 0 bases and 4 bases respectively, with 9 bases between them. The length of the CDR3 is 14 residues. Germline V gives CDR1 LGHNA, CDR2 YSLEER. The CDR3 here is CASSQDWGATEAFF. CDR3 DNA: TGCGCCAGCAGCCAAGATTGGGGTGCCACTGAAGCTTTCTTT.

Many counts were recorded for this clonotype. The chain joins TRBV6-2 or TRBV6-3 to TRBJ2-7; D uncertain. The CDR3 has 14 amino acids. From germline, CDR1 is MNHEY and CDR2 SVGEGT. The V gene lost 5 bases and the J gene lost 2 bases, with 13 bases spanning the gap. This chain's CDR3 is CASSLSGFPYEQYF. The CDR3 nucleotides read TGTGCCAGCAGTCTATCGGGCTTTCCCTACGAGCAGTACTTC.

This clonotype was seen a few times. The rearrangement joins TRBV20-1 to TRBJ2-2, with a tentative D call TRBD2 (5 bases). CDR1 is DFQATT and CDR2 is SNEGSKA in the germline V gene (reference sequence). The germline V and J ends were trimmed by 4 bases and 4 bases, with 7 bases remaining between them. This CDR3 has 12 residues. The CDR3, as DNA: TGCAGTGCTACCCGGGGCACCGGGGAGCTGTTTTTT. This translates into CSATRGTGELFF.

The CDR3 DNA reads as TGTGCCAGCAGCCCAGCCGCAGGGGCGGGCACCGGGGAGCTGTTTTTT. Translated, it gives CASSPAAGAGTGELFF. The chain carries TRBV7-3 and TRBJ2-2, with TRBD1 as a possible D gene (6 bases). This CDR3 is 16 amino acids long. With 5 bases removed from V and 4 bases from J, the gap between germline ends came to 17 bases. CDR1 is SGHTA, CDR2 FQGTGA, per germline. Full variable domain (outside the CDR3, taken from reference TRBV7-3 and TRBJ2-2): GAGVSQTPSNKVTEKGKYVELRCDPISGHTALYWYRQSLGQGPEFLIYFQGTGAADDSGLPNDRFFAVRPEGSVSTLKIQRTERGDSAVYLCASSPAAGAGTGELFFGEGSRLTVL.

The chain is built from TRBV6-1 and TRBJ2-3; TRBD2 agrees at 8 bases. V was clipped by 2 bases and J by 3 bases; unmatched bases: 10. CDR1 is MNHNS, CDR2 SASEGT, per germline. This CDR3 has 17 residues. The CDR3 DNA follows: TGTGCCAGCAGTGAACCCCCGGCGGGGGGCGGGACAGATACGCAGTATTTT. Its translation: CASSEPPAGGGTDTQYF.

This clonotype was found a few times. The V and J genes are TRBV7-2 and TRBJ2-3, with D unresolved. Germline loops: CDR1 SGHTA, CDR2 FQGNSA. With 3 bases removed from V and 1 base from J, the gap between germline ends came to 8 bases. This CDR3 region has 14 residues. The CDR3 here is CASSFGIRTDTQYF. CDR3 sequence (DNA): TGTGCCAGCAGCTTCGGTATACGCACAGATACGCAGTATTTT.

The chain uses TRBV7-2 and TRBJ1-1, with D maybe TRBD1 (6 bases). The CDR3 extends over 15 amino acids. The germline CDR1 and CDR2 sequences are SGHTA and FQGNSA. Trimming shortened V by 5 bases and J by 5 bases, and 18 bases separated the two germline ends. The CDR3 region has the DNA TGTGCCAGCAGCAGTTCCGGGATGCAGGGGACTGAAGCTTTCTTT. Translating it yields CASSSSGMQGTEAFF.

This clonotype was counted at least ten times. The chain is built from TRBV6-6 and TRBJ1-2, with TRBD1 matching over 8 bases. In germline, CDR1 is MNHNY, CDR2 SVGAGI (reference sequence). V shed 3 bases and J 5 bases; nucleotides not matched to a gene: 11. This CDR3 has 16 amino acids. The CDR3 DNA reads as TGTGCCAGCAGTTATCGATCGCCAGGGGGCCAATATGGCTACACCTTC. Amino acids: CASSYRSPGGQYGYTF.

At least ten counts were recorded for this clonotype. The rearrangement uses TRBV4-3 and TRBJ1-1; D gene ambiguous. Germline V gene lookup returns CDR1 LGHNA and CDR2 YSLEER. Trimming took 0 bases from V and 1 from J, leaving 9 bases between them. The CDR3 contains 15 residues. CDR3 nucleotides: TGCGCCAGCAGCCAAGATAAGGTGTCGAACACTGAAGCTTTCTTT. Its protein product is CASSQDKVSNTEAFF.

This clonotype was recorded a few times. The chain employs TRBV29-1 and TRBJ2-1; TRBD1 is a possible D gene (6 bases). Per germline, CDR1 SQVTM and CDR2 ANQGSEA. Trimming pared 4 bases from V and 2 bases from J, leaving 9 bases between. The CDR3 is made up of 13 amino acids. CDR3 sequence reads: CSVVRGTYNEQFF. CDR3 nucleotides: TGCAGCGTTGTAAGGGGGACCTACAATGAGCAGTTCTTC.